The present entry profiles one TCR beta chain with its context. Its antigen is undetermined. The entry originates in a study of T cell responses to AZD1222 COVID-19 vaccine. Profiled with immunoSEQ multiplex PCR; TCRdb holds only in-frame clones, not every one. The sample consists of 90,000 to 120,000 clones, 70% to 90% of them appearing once. The study's findings and limits: Donors were largely white British and mainly female; clonal diversity was possibly underestimated. Mapped onto spike, vaccine-associated CD4 TCRs spanned it and were dominant at 160-218 and 743-854. Seropositive status at baseline applied to only a handful of AZD1222 recipients. No day 14 peak samples; only post-peak repertoires were characterized.

The sample consisted of peripheral blood, taken 28 days after the second AZD1222 dose. This clonotype originated in an adult who received the AZD1222 COVID-19 vaccine.

The CDR3 loop is CASSQSYEQYF. CDR3 DNA sequence: TGTGCCAGCAGCCAATCCTACGAGCAGTACTTC. The J gene is TRBJ2-7, the V gene TRBV3-1 (or the pseudogene TRBV3-2), with D unclear. The germline V gene encodes CDR1 LGHDT and CDR2 YNNKEL (reference sequence). Trimming stripped 2 bases from V and 1 base from J, with 0 bases between. CDR3 length: 11 amino acids.